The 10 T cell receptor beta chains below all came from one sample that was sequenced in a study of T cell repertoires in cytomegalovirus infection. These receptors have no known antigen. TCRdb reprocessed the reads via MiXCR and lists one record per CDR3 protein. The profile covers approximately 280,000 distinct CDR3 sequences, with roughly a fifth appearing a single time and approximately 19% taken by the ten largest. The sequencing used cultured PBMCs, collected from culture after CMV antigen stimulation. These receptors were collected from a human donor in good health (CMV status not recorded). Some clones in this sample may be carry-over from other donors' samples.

DNA for the CDR3: TGTGCCAGCAGCTTGGGCGCGGGAGGGGGCACAGATACGCAGTATTTT. This translates into CASSLGAGGGTDTQYF. The chain joins TRBV7-6 to TRBJ2-3; 9 nucleotides match TRBD2. Germline CDR1 is SGHVS and CDR2 is FNYEAQ. The trim removed 3 bases at V and 1 base at J, leaving 5 bases unmatched. The CDR3 has 16 residues.

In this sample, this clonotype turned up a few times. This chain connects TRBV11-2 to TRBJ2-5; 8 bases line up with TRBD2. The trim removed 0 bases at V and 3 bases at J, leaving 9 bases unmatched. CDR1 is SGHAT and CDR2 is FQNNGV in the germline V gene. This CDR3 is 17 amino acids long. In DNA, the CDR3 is TGTGCCAGCAGCTTAGACGCGACGGGAGCGGGGGAAGAGACCCAGTACTTC. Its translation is CASSLDATGAGEETQYF.

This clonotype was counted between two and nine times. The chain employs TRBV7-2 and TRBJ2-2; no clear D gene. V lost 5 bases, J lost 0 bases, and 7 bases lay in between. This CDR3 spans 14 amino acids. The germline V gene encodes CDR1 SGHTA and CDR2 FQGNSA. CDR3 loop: CASSAQTNTGELFF. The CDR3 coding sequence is TGTGCCAGCAGCGCACAAACGAACACCGGGGAGCTGTTTTTT.

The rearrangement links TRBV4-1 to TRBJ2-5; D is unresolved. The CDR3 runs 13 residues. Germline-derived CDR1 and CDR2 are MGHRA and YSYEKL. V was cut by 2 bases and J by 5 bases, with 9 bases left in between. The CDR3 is CASSQQDGETQYF. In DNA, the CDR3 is TGCGCCAGCAGCCAACAAGATGGGGAGACCCAGTACTTC.

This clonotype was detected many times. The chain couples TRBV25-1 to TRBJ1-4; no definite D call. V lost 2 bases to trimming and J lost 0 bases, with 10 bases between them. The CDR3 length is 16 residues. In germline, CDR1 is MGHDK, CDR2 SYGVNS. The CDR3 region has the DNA TGTGCCAGCAGTGAAGGTCAGACCGCAACTAATGAAAAACTGTTTTTT. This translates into CASSEGQTATNEKLFF.

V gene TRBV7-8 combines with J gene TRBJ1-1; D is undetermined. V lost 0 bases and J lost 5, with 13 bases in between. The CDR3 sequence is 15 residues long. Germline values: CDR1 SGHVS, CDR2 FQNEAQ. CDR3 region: CASSLAGGTGTEAFF. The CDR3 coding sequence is TGTGCCAGCAGCTTAGCGGGCGGTACGGGGACTGAAGCTTTCTTT.

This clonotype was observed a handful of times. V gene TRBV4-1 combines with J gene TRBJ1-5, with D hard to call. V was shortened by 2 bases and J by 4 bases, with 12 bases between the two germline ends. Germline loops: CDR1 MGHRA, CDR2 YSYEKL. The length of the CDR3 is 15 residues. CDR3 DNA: TGCGCCAGCAGCCAACAAGCTTCCCTTAATCAGCCCCAGCATTTT. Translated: CASSQQASLNQPQHF.

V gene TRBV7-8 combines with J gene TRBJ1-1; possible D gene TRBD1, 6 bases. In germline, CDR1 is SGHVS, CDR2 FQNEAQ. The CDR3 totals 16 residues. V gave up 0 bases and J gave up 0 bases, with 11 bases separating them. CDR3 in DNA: TGTGCCAGCAGCTTAGCGAGGGGGGGAGTGAACACTGAAGCTTTCTTT. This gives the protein CASSLARGGVNTEAFF.

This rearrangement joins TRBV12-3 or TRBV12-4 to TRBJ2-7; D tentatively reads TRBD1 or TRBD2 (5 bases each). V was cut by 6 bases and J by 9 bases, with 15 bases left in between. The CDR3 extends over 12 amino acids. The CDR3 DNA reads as TGTGCCAGCAGCCTCGGGGCGTTGGGGCAGTACGTC. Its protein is CASSLGALGQYV.

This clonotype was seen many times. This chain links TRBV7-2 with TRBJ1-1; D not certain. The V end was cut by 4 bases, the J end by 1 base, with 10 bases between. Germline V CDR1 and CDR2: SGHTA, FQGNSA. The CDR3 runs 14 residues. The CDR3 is CASSSWVENTEAFF. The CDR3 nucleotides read TGTGCCAGCAGCTCCTGGGTCGAGAACACTGAAGCTTTCTTT.